This passage covers 7 T cell receptor beta chains from one sample sequenced in a study of T cells after yellow fever vaccination. Using its own MiXCR run on the 5' RACE reads, TCRdb lists one record per CDR3 protein. Altogether some 560,000 distinct CDR3 sequences are present, around 17% being singletons, with the ten largest covering 17%. Material: PBMCs, obtained 4 to 5 days after the first yellow fever vaccination. Source of these receptors: a man between 18 and 29 years old who received the YFV17D yellow fever vaccine.

The gene calls are TRBV2 and TRBJ1-3; D unresolved. Trimming left V 8 bases short and J 0 bases short, with 8 bases between. The germline CDR1 and CDR2 sequences are SNHLY and FYNNEI. This CDR3 region has 13 residues. CDR3: CASGDHSGNTIYF. The DNA for the CDR3 is TGTGCCAGCGGAGATCACTCTGGAAACACCATATATTTT.

This chain connects TRBV5-4 to TRBJ2-5; perhaps TRBD2 as D (6 bases). The CDR3 contains 14 residues. V was shortened by 0 bases and J by 3 bases, with 9 bases between the two germline ends. Germline V gene sequence: CDR1 SGHNT, CDR2 YYREEE (reference sequence). CDR3 nucleotide sequence: TGTGCCAGCAGCTTGGCGGGGGTGGAAGAGACCCAGTACTTC. Encoded protein: CASSLAGVEETQYF.

The V call is TRBV5-1, the J call TRBJ1-5; D call uncertain. The V and J ends lost 4 bases and 4 bases respectively, with 15 bases between them. CDR1 is SGHRS and CDR2 is YFSETQ in the germline V gene. This CDR3 is 15 amino acids long. The CDR3 DNA reads as TGCGCCAGCAGCATAGGTCCTGCACAGAATCAGCCCCAGCATTTT. It is translated as CASSIGPAQNQPQHF.

This chain uses TRBV6-2 or TRBV6-3 with TRBJ1-5, with a possible D match to TRBD1 (5 bases). Trimming shortened V by 8 bases and J by 2 bases, and 16 bases separated the two germline ends. The germline V gene has CDR1 MNHEY and CDR2 SVGEGT. The CDR3 extends over 15 amino acids. CDR3 DNA: TGTGCCAGCGCCGGCCAGGGACGAGGCAATCAGCCCCAGCATTTT. Translation: CASAGQGRGNQPQHF.

The J gene is TRBJ1-2, the V gene TRBV12-5; D is possibly TRBD1 (6 bases). Trimming shortened V by 1 base and J by 0 bases, and 6 bases separated the two germline ends. The length of the CDR3 is 14 residues. Germline CDR1 LGHNT, CDR2 FRNRAP. The CDR3 sequence is CASGLGTANYGYTF. The CDR3 DNA follows: TGTGCTAGTGGTTTGGGGACAGCTAACTATGGCTACACCTTC.

The V call is TRBV15, the J call TRBJ2-1; 10 bases align to TRBD2. Germline V lookup: CDR1 LNHNV, CDR2 YYDKDF (reference sequence). CDR3 length: 15 amino acids. The V gene end was trimmed by 7 bases and the J gene end by 3 bases; junction bases not matched to a gene: 6. The DNA for the CDR3 is TGTGCCACCATCCGATCTAGCGGGAGCTACAATGAGCAGTTCTTC. Translated: CATIRSSGSYNEQFF. The variable domain in full, with the rest retrieved from reference TRBV15 and TRBJ2-1, is DAMVIQNPRYQVTQFGKPVTLSCSQTLNHNVMYWYQQKSSQAPKLLFHYYDKDFNNEADTPDNFQSRRPNTSFCFLDIRSPGLGDTAMYLCATIRSSGSYNEQFFGPGTRLTVL.

The gene calls are TRBV18 and TRBJ2-1; the match to TRBD1 covers 9 bases. The CDR3 length is 16 residues. V gave up 0 bases and J gave up 8 bases; unmatched junction bases: 8. Germline V gives CDR1 KGHSH, CDR2 LQKENI. CDR3 sequence (DNA): TGTGCCAGCTCACCACCGAAGGGACAGGGTCTAGATGAGCAGTTCTTC. This encodes CASSPPKGQGLDEQFF.